This TCR beta chain was obtained from a study of Ad26.COV2.S vaccination and SARS-CoV-2 variants. Background on the study: Donor was in the COV1001 Ad26.COV2.S trial arm.

The treatment denotes: around 19 received Ad26.COV2.S at low or high dose, single or two shots; about 5 received placebo; per-sample allocation not given. Vaccine and placebo recipients were sampled on day 63 after the first injection. The study used a vaccine consisting of an Ad26 vector that expressed Wuhan-strain SARS-CoV-2 spike. The ends lost 5 bases at V and 4 bases at J; junction bases unmatched: 3. Germline V gives CDR1 SGHAT, CDR2 FQNNGV. The length of the CDR3 is 13 residues. The assay was immunoSEQ multiplex PCR, and TCRdb's table has in-frame clones only and misses some. The sample has some 340,000 clones, around 84% seen once.

The TCR sequence derives from a person between 18 and 65 years old who received the Ad26.COV2.S COVID-19 vaccine or a placebo. J is TRBJ2-7 and V is TRBV11-2; 9 bases line up with TRBD2. Sequencing was performed on peripheral blood, taken in a trial of Ad26.COV2.S vaccine versus placebo. CDR3: CASSLLAGYEQYF. The CDR3 bases are TGTGCCAGCAGCCTCCTAGCGGGATACGAGCAGTACTTC.